This TCR beta chain came from a study of blood T cell repertoires in COVID-19. Measured with immunoSEQ multiplex PCR; TCRdb has only the in-frame clones, and not every one. Here the sample spans roughly 320,000 clones, over 75% being singletons. V dropped 7 bases and J dropped 0 bases, with 12 bases sitting between them. The length of the CDR3 is 15 residues. The germline V gene encodes CDR1 MNHEY and CDR2 SVGAGI. The specimen sequenced was PBMCs or T cells enriched from blood (not recorded which). The clonotype originates from a man aged 25-45 years who had recovered from COVID-19. The chain combines TRBV6-5 with TRBJ2-2; weak D call: TRBD1 (6 bases). The CDR3 DNA sequence: TGTGCCAGCAACTCCGGACAGACGAACACCGGGGAGCTGTTTTTT. Its translation: CASNSGQTNTGELFF.